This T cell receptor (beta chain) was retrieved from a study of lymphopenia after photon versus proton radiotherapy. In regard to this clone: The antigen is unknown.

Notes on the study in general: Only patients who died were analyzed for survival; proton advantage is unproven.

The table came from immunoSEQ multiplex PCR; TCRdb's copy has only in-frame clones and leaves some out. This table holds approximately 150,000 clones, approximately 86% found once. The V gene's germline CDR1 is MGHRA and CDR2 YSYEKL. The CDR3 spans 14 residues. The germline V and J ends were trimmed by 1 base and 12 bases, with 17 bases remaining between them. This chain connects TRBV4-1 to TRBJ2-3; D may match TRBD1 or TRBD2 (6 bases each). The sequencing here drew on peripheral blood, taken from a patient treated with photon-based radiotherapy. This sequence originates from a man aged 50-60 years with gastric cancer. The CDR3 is CASSQVSGASSQYF. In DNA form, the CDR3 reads TGCGCCAGCAGCCAAGTGTCGGGGGCATCCTCACAGTATTTT.